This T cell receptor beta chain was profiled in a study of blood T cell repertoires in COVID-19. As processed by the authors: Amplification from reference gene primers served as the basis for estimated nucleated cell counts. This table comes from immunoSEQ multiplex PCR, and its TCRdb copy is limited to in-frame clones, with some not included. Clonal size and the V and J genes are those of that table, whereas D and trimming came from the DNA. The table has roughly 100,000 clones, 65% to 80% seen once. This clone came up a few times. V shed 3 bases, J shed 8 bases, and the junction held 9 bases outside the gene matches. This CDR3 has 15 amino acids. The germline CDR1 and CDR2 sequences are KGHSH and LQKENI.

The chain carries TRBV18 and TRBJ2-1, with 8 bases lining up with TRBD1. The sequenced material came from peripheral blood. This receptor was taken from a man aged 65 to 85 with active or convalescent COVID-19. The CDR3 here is CASSPRQGRKDEQFF. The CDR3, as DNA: TGTGCCAGCTCACCGAGACAGGGGAGGAAGGATGAGCAGTTCTTC.